This T cell receptor beta chain was profiled in a study of molecular identifiers for immune sequencing clone quantification. One entry per CDR3 protein, called by TCRdb with MiXCR from the PCR reads. In the table there are tens of thousands of distinct CDR3 sequences, over 15% of which are singletons. This clonotype was obtained from a human donor in good health. Some libraries in this study had Jurkat cell RNA spiked in. The sample comprised naive CD8+ T cells from blood, with Jurkat cell RNA spiked in. Documented subset: FACS-sorted CD8+CD4-CCR7+CD45RA+ naive T cells.

In nucleotides, the CDR3 is TGTGCCAGCAGTTTATCTGGACTAGTCAGCGTATACGAGCAGTACTTC. Its translation: CASSLSGLVSVYEQYF. The chain carries TRBV27 and TRBJ2-7; 7 bases are shared with TRBD2. The junction had 9 bases not matched to a gene; V was cut back by 0 bases and J by 4 bases. Germline assignment: CDR1 MNHEY and CDR2 SMNVEV (reference sequence). CDR3 length: 16 residues.